This TCR beta chain was profiled in a study of identical twins (dated by TCRdb to the mid-2010s). Describing the broader study: TCR alpha and beta repertoires from monozygotic twins, unrelated adults of various ages and cord blood were deep-sequenced to test whether fetal clonotypes persist. To rule out contamination, replicate twin experiments were performed at different times with different library preparation protocols. Overall study outcomes, separate from this receptor: The excess sharing between twins in beta out-of-frame sequences was weaker because fewer shared sequences reduced the signal-to-noise ratio. Abundant cord blood beta clonotypes had fewer insertions, young adult naive repertoires showed a similar but weaker trend, and memory repertoires showed no such trend. Compared with coincidental sharing between unrelated individuals, out-of-frame TCR alpha sequences shared between twins had an excess of sequences with low generation probability. In monozygotic twins, out-of-frame TCR alpha sharing was systematically underestimated by recombination models, although the models agreed with sharing between unrelated individuals. Because the same donors could not be followed over many years, conclusions were based on cross-sectional statistical analysis. Invariant T cells such as MAIT and iNKT could partly confound zero-insertion analyses, although diverse VJ usage argued against such confounding for most clonotypes.

As regards this clonotype: Its antigen specificity is not known. No base qualities exist here, and no much larger clone lies one base off it.

The CDR3 holds 17 amino acids from the cysteine to the phenylalanine. Only the CDR3 region is kept as DNA, spanning 51 bases read in frame from base 1. CDR1 and CDR2 are drawn from the germline V gene: SGHRS, YFSETQ. V ends up 0 bases short and J 2 bases short, with an unmatched junction base count of 8. The library was produced with 5' RACE. Sequenced on an Illumina HiSeq 2000. A universal primer binding site was added through template switching, and the final cDNA carried a unique molecular identifier so that TCR cDNA molecules could be counted accurately. Specific primers in the conserved constant-segment region were used to synthesize first-strand cDNA for TCR alpha and beta chains. Each cDNA library was double barcoded, with a SMART-Mk sample barcode plus Illumina barcodes, to control for contamination. Two successive PCR steps introduced TruSeq adapter sequences along with Illumina sample barcodes. The TCR alpha and beta cDNA libraries were sequenced on the Illumina HiSeq platform using custom primers. The authors' analysis ran thus. MiGEC processed the raw reads to extract unique molecular identifiers, while MiXCR was used to determine the CDR3 positions. Recombination models were inferred per individual with the repgenHMM and IGoR tools using an EM algorithm. Shared clonotypes were analyzed with the tcR package in R, and sharing was normalized by the product of cloneset sizes. To study raw recombination free of thymic and clonal selection effects, out-of-frame nonproductive sequences were analyzed. The public reads were reprocessed in TCRdb via fastp at Q25 and MiXCR, keeping in-frame beta chains. A single entry per CDR3 protein holds the most common genes and DNA from its merged rows. What appears here as the V and J calls and clone size reflects TCRdb's work, not the paper's. This sample holds about 530,000 distinct CDR3 sequences; 15% were observed only once. In total, the top ten clones hold about 0.4% of the sample.

Every donor in the study was a healthy Caucasian. Three pairs of female monozygotic twins, all aged roughly 18 to 30 years, made up the twin cohort. Positive isolation kits from Invitrogen were used to isolate CD4+ and CD8+ T cell populations. This same sample was also taken into another study, of yellow fever vaccine responses in identical twins. The second paper further reports: The T cell response to vaccination in identical twins was reported by the authors to appear partly convergent and partly personalized. In identical twins, the study followed T cell clones that responded to the vaccine with precision.

This TCR was recovered from a woman aged 18-35 years in good health. The chain is assembled from TRBV5-1 and TRBJ1-3; 7 central bases correspond to TRBD1. Material for sequencing was CD4+ T cells sorted from blood. The sequenced DNA is TGCGCCAGCAGCTTGGACGTGACAGGGATGCCTGGAAACACCATATATTTT. Its coded protein is CASSLDVTGMPGNTIYF.